The 25 T cell receptor beta chains reported below all come from one sample, sequenced in a study of blood T cells in healthy people across ages. Primers used in a second PCR of about 6 to 11 cycles were a sample-barcoded 5' primer and a J-beta primer mix. TCRdb itself ran the 5' RACE reads through MiXCR, one entry per CDR3 protein. The repertoire consists of roughly 1,100,000 distinct CDR3 sequences, with under 30% occurring once and the leading ten covering 0.65% to 0.75%. The data also belong to a second study, concerning T cells of mothers and their children.

Material for sequencing was blood. These receptor sequences come from a girl aged 2 to 10 in good health.

This sequence joins TRBV4-2 and TRBJ2-5; 8 bases line up with TRBD1. J gave up 4 bases and V 0 bases, and 7 bases lay outside the gene matches. There are 16 residues in the CDR3. The germline CDR1 and CDR2 sequences are LGHNA and YNFKEQ. CDR3 sequence reads: CASSQDLGQGGETQYF. As DNA, the CDR3 is TGTGCCAGCAGCCAAGATTTAGGACAGGGTGGAGAGACCCAGTACTTC.

This rearrangement joins TRBV6-1 to TRBJ2-5; D may be TRBD2 (6 bases). Between the trimmed V and J ends, which lost 6 bases and 5 bases, there was a span of 13 bases. The CDR3 sequence is 13 residues long. CDR1 is MNHNS, CDR2 SASEGT, per germline. The CDR3 DNA reads TGTGCCAGCAGCCCGGGAGATAGGGAGACCCAGTACTTC. Translated: CASSPGDRETQYF.

The V call is TRBV28, the J call TRBJ2-1; TRBD2 aligns across 7 bases. This CDR3 spans 15 amino acids. Per the germline V gene, CDR1 is MDHEN and CDR2 is SYDVKM. V lost 6 bases to trimming and J lost 4 bases; unmatched junction nucleotides: 9. The CDR3: CASRGGDVSYNEQFF. CDR3 bases: TGTGCCAGCAGGGGGGGGGACGTATCTTACAATGAGCAGTTCTTC. Full variable domain (rest looked up from reference TRBV28 and TRBJ2-1): DVKVTQSSRYLVKRTGEKVFLECVQDMDHENMFWYRQDPGLGLRLIYFSYDVKMKEKGDIPEGYSVSREKKERFSLILESASTNQTSMYLCASRGGDVSYNEQFFGPGTRLTVL.

The V and J genes are TRBV20-1 and TRBJ2-2; TRBD1 aligns across 9 bases. The CDR3 has 14 residues. Germline V CDR1 and CDR2: DFQATT, SNEGSKA (reference sequence). J gave up 6 bases and V 6 bases, and 8 bases lay outside the gene matches. The CDR3 DNA sequence: TGCAGTGCGATGGGACAGGGTGTACCCGGGGAGCTGTTTTTT. Protein sequence: CSAMGQGVPGELFF.

This clonotype has just a few counts. V usage is TRBV6-6 and J usage is TRBJ2-5; a possible D gene is TRBD2 (5 bases). Gene TRBJ2-1 matches the end of the DNA better, so the J call may be wrong. Germline V CDR1 and CDR2: MNHNY, SVGAGI (reference sequence). The CDR3 has 16 amino acids. The CDR3 spells CASSYSWEKTIYEQFF. CDR3 nucleotide sequence: TGTGCCAGCAGTTACTCGTGGGAGAAAACAATTTATGAGCAGTTCTTC.

V gene TRBV7-9 combines with J gene TRBJ1-5, with D hard to call. The CDR3 has 12 residues. Germline V CDR1 and CDR2: SEHNR, FQNEAQ (reference sequence). The V end lost 3 bases, the J end lost 7 bases, and 7 bases lay between the germline ends. The CDR3 reads CASSFSRQPQHF. CDR3 sequence (DNA): TGTGCCAGCAGCTTCTCGCGGCAGCCCCAGCATTTT.

This clonotype occurred once. At one end the junction does not follow the germline gene, possibly because of a read error. The V gene is TRBV29-1, the J gene TRBJ1-1, with D unresolved. Germline CDR1 SQVTM, CDR2 ANQGSEA. The CDR3 contains 13 residues. In nucleotides, the CDR3 is TGCAGCGTCCCCACGGCTGGGAACACTGCAGCTTTCTTT. Encoded protein: CSVPTAGNTAAFF.

The gene calls are TRBV28 and TRBJ1-5, with 7 positions matching TRBD1. Germline loops: CDR1 MDHEN, CDR2 SYDVKM. This CDR3 contains 16 residues. The junction had 5 bases not matched to a gene; V was cut back by 2 bases and J by 1 base. The CDR3 loop is CASSLTPGGSNQPQHF. CDR3 nucleotides: TGTGCCAGCAGTTTAACGCCAGGGGGAAGCAATCAGCCCCAGCATTTT.

This CDR3 reads CSARSSGDYEQYF. DNA of the CDR3: TGCAGTGCTAGATCTAGCGGGGACTACGAGCAGTACTTC. This chain connects TRBV20-1 to TRBJ2-7, with 9 bases fitting TRBD2. J lost 3 bases, V lost 2 bases, and 2 bases had no gene match. The CDR3 is 13 residues long. Looked up from germline, CDR1 is DFQATT and CDR2 is SNEGSKA (reference sequence).

This clonotype was observed a few times. The junction departs from the called germline gene at one end, perhaps through a read error. The rearrangement joins TRBV14 to TRBJ2-5, with a tentative D call TRBD2 (5 bases). Germline V lookup: CDR1 SGHDN, CDR2 FVKESK. The CDR3 covers 13 residues. CDR3 residues: CAGSPPDHGEQYF. For the CDR3, the DNA is TGTGCCGGCAGCCCACCGGACCATGGGGAGCAGTACTTC.

The chain recombines TRBV28 with TRBJ1-1; 8 nucleotides agree with TRBD1. CDR1 is MDHEN and CDR2 is SYDVKM in the germline V gene. CDR3 size: 14 residues. The junction had 7 bases not matched to a gene; V was cut back by 6 bases and J by 4 bases. Here the CDR3 DNA reads TGTGCCAGCAGATCAGGACAGGGAGGCACTGAAGCTTTCTTT. Translating it yields CASRSGQGGTEAFF.

The chain links TRBV3-1 to TRBJ1-4; D gene uncertain. The germline gives CDR1 LGHDT, CDR2 YNNKEL (reference sequence). CDR3 length: 13 amino acids. V was clipped by 3 bases and J by 8 bases, with 10 bases between them. CDR3 residues: CASSQGTTEKLFF. The CDR3 DNA reads TGTGCCAGCAGCCAGGGAACCACGGAAAAACTGTTTTTT.

V and J are TRBV4-3 and TRBJ2-1; possible D gene TRBD1, 5 bases. The CDR3 has 19 residues. Trimming cost V 0 bases and J 3 bases, with 21 bases left between them. The germline V gene has CDR1 LGHNA and CDR2 YSLEER. The CDR3 DNA is TGCGCCAGCAGCCAAGAACGAAGACAGTACCGATCGAACTACAATGAGCAGTTCTTC. Residues: CASSQERRQYRSNYNEQFF.

The J gene is TRBJ1-1, the V gene TRBV4-1, with D possibly matching TRBD1 (5 bases). Trimming removed 0 bases at V and 2 bases at J, with 19 bases between. CDR3 length: 18 residues. CDR1 and CDR2 (germline): MGHRA, YSYEKL. The CDR3 sequence: CASSQDRLLLQGNTEAFF. The CDR3 nucleotides read TGCGCCAGCAGCCAAGACCGACTCCTTCTCCAGGGAAACACTGAAGCTTTCTTT.

The count of this clonotype is one. This chain joins TRBV6-5 and TRBJ2-7; 11 positions agree with TRBD2. The germline gives CDR1 MNHEY, CDR2 SVGAGI. V lost 5 bases, J lost 2 bases, and 5 bases stayed unmatched. CDR3 size: 15 residues. CDR3 protein: CASSTGTSGTYEQYF. The CDR3 DNA sequence: TGTGCCAGCAGTACCGGGACTAGCGGCACCTACGAGCAGTACTTC.

This clonotype appeared a few times. The CDR3 DNA reads TGTGCCAGCAGTGAATGGACAGCGACCTACGAGCAGTACTTC. This gives the protein CASSEWTATYEQYF. V and J are TRBV6-1 and TRBJ2-7; D might be TRBD1 (6 bases). Germline V gene sequence: CDR1 MNHNS, CDR2 SASEGT. The CDR3 is made up of 14 amino acids. Between the trimmed V and J ends, which lost 2 bases and 2 bases, there was a span of 10 bases.

This sequence joins TRBV24-1 and TRBJ2-5; 8 bases align to TRBD2. The V gene's germline CDR1 is KGHDR and CDR2 SFDVKD. The trim removed 4 bases at V and 4 bases at J, leaving 7 bases unmatched. The length of the CDR3 is 15 residues. The CDR3 DNA is TGTGCCACCAGTGACCCGGGACTAGGTAGAGAGACCCAGTACTTC. Its protein is CATSDPGLGRETQYF.

The chain carries TRBV3-1 and TRBJ1-4; D perhaps matches TRBD1 (6 bases). The CDR3 is 13 residues long. Trimming stripped 4 bases from V and 3 bases from J, with 6 bases between. CDR1 is LGHDT, CDR2 YNNKEL, per germline (reference sequence). The CDR3 nucleotides read TGTGCCAGCAGCCGGGGGCCTAATGAAAAACTGTTTTTT. It specifies CASSRGPNEKLFF.

This clonotype showed up just a few times. The rearrangement joins TRBV20-1 to TRBJ2-1; D possibly corresponds to TRBD1 (6 bases). CDR3 length: 15 amino acids. CDR1 and CDR2 from the germline V gene are DFQATT and SNEGSKA (reference sequence). The V end lost 4 bases, the J end lost 0 bases, and 13 bases lay between the germline ends. The CDR3 region is CSATPGVSSYNEQFF. The CDR3 nucleotides are TGCAGTGCTACCCCAGGGGTAAGCTCCTACAATGAGCAGTTCTTC.

The chain is built from TRBV7-9 and TRBJ2-5; 10 nucleotides match TRBD2. This CDR3 is built from 15 residues. The V gene's germline CDR1 is SEHNR and CDR2 FQNEAQ (reference sequence). The junction had 6 bases not matched to a gene; V was cut back by 5 bases and J by 3 bases. The CDR3: CASSPGTSAKETQYF. As DNA, the CDR3 is TGTGCCAGCAGCCCAGGGACTAGCGCCAAAGAGACCCAGTACTTC.

The chain combines TRBV15 with TRBJ2-1; D is tentatively TRBD1 or TRBD2 (5 bases each). The assigned J gene may be wrong: the sequence end matches TRBJ2-5 better. Germline CDR1 and CDR2: LNHNV and YYDKDF (reference sequence). CDR3 length: 14 residues. CDR3 residues: CATSREGPSETQYF. CDR3 nucleotide sequence: TGTGCCACCAGCAGAGAGGGACCGAGCGAGACCCAGTACTTC.

This clonotype was seen a few times. The chain links TRBV4-3 to TRBJ2-1; D is unresolved. CDR1 and CDR2 (germline): LGHNA, YSLEER. The V end was cut by 0 bases, the J end by 7 bases, with 10 bases between. This CDR3 spans 14 amino acids. CDR3 sequence (DNA): TGCGCCAGCAGCCAAGATATCGGTCGGAATGAGCAGTTCTTC. It translates to CASSQDIGRNEQFF.

The rearrangement joins TRBV9 to TRBJ1-1, with D maybe TRBD1 (5 bases). CDR1 SGDLS and CDR2 YYNGEE come from the germline V gene. V lost 2 bases and J 3 bases, leaving 14 bases between the germline ends. The CDR3 has 15 residues. As DNA, the CDR3 is TGTGCCAGCAGCGTCCAGGATACAGGCGACACTGAAGCTTTCTTT. It encodes CASSVQDTGDTEAFF. The full variable domain, completed using reference TRBV9 and TRBJ1-1, is DSGVTQTPKHLITATGQRVTLRCSPRSGDLSVYWYQQSLDQGLQFLIQYYNGEERAKGNILERFSAQQFPDLHSELNLSSLELGDSALYFCASSVQDTGDTEAFFGQGTRLTVV.

This clonotype was detected a few times. This chain uses TRBV6-6 with TRBJ1-3; D might be TRBD1 (6 bases). The CDR3 extends over 14 amino acids. Between the trimmed V and J ends, which lost 8 bases and 0 bases, there was a span of 11 bases. Germline V gene lookup returns CDR1 MNHNY and CDR2 SVGAGI (reference sequence). The CDR3 bases are TGTGCCAGCCATACAGGGTACTCTGGAAACACCATATATTTT. Translation gives CASHTGYSGNTIYF.

This clonotype has a handful of counts. The genes are TRBV15 and TRBJ1-1; D not resolved. V lost 1 base to trimming and J lost 8 bases, with 11 bases between them. The V gene's germline CDR1 is LNHNV and CDR2 YYDKDF (reference sequence). CDR3 size: 13 residues. This CDR3 is CATSRASGREAFF. In nucleotides, the CDR3 is TGTGCCACCAGCAGAGCCTCGGGCAGGGAAGCTTTCTTT.